This T cell receptor beta chain was recorded in a study of a mutant IDH1 vaccine in newly diagnosed glioma. Time point noted: week 35, safety follow-up. The vaccine gave 300 ug of a 20-mer mutant IDH1 peptide subcutaneously per dose. Some clones are missing from TCRdb's copy, which holds only in-frame ones; the method was immunoSEQ multiplex PCR. The data show some 30,000 clones, almost 80% seen once. A remark on this clone: Its antigen is currently unknown.

The CDR3 has 14 residues. Trimming took 2 bases from V and 9 from J, leaving 15 bases between them. Germline loops: CDR1 SGDLS, CDR2 YYNGEE. The source of this sequence is a woman between 25 and 40 years old with glioma. Some clones in this sample may be carry-over from other donors' samples. The source was PBMCs, collected from a glioma patient whose treatment included an IDH1 peptide vaccine. The chain combines TRBV9 with TRBJ2-1; tentatively, D is TRBD2 (8 bases). CDR3 residues: CASSVSGKGAEQFF. The CDR3 DNA reads TGTGCCAGCAGCGTTAGCGGGAAGGGGGCTGAGCAGTTCTTC.